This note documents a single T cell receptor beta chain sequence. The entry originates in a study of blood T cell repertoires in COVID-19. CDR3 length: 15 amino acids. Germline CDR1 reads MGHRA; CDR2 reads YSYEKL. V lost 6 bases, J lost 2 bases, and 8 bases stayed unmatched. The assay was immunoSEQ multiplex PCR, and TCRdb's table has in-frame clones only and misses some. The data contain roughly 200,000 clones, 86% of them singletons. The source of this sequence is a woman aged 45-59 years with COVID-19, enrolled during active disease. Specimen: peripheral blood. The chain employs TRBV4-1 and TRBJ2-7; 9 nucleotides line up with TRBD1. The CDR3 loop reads CASSQAGTGTYEQYF. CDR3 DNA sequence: TGCGCCAGCAGTCAGGCCGGGACAGGGACCTACGAGCAGTACTTC.